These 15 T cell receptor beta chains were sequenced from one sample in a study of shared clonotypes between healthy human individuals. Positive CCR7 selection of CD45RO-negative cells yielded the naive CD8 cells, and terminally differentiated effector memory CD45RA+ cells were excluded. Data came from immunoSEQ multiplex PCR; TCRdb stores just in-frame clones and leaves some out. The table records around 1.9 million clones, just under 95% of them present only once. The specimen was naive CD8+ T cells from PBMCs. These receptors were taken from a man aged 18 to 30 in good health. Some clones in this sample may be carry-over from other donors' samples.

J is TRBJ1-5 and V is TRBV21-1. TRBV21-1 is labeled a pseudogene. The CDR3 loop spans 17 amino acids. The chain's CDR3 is CASSKSVVVVRDQPQHF. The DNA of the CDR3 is TGTGCCAGCAGCAAATCTGTCGTGGTGGTTCGAGATCAGCCCCAGCATTTT.

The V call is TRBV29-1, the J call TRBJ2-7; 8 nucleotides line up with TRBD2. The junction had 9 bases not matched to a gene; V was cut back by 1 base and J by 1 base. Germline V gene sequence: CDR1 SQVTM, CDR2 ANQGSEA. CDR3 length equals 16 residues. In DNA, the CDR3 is TGCAGCGTTGAAGCGGGGACGGGAGGGCCTTCCTACGAGCAGTACTTC. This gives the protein CSVEAGTGGPSYEQYF.

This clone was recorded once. In nucleotides, the CDR3 is TGTGCCAGCAGCTTCCCGGGACTAGCGGGAGACACCGGGGAGCTGTTTTTT. Translated, it gives CASSFPGLAGDTGELFF. V and J are TRBV7-6 and TRBJ2-2, with 14 nucleotides matching TRBD2. Unmatched junction bases numbered 3, after V lost 3 bases and J lost 3 bases. CDR1 and CDR2 (germline): SGHVS, FNYEAQ. The CDR3 runs to 17 residues. The variable domain in full, completed from reference TRBV7-6 and TRBJ2-2, reads GAGVSQSPRYKVTKRGQDVALRCDPISGHVSLYWYRQALGQGPEFLTYFNYEAQQDKSGLPNDRFSAERPEGSISTLTIQRTEQRDSAMYRCASSFPGLAGDTGELFFGEGSRLTVL.

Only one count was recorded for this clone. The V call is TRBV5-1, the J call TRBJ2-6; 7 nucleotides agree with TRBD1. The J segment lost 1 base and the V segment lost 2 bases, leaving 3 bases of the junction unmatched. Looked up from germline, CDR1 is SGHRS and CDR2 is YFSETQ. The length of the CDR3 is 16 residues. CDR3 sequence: CASSLTGVSGANVLTF. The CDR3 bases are TGCGCCAGCAGCTTAACAGGGGTATCTGGGGCCAACGTCCTGACTTTC.

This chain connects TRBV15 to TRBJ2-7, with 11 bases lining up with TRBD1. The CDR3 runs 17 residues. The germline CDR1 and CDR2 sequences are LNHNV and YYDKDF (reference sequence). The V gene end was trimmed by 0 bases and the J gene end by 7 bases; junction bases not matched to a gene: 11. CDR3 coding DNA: TGTGCCACCAGCAGAGATCCCTCTGGACAGGGGGCTTGGGAGCAGTACTTC. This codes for CATSRDPSGQGAWEQYF.

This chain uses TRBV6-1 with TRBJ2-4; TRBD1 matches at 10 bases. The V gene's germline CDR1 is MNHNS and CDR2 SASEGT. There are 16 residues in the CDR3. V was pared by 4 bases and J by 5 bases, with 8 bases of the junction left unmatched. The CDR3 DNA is TGTGCCAGCAGTGGCCGGGACAGGGGTGGCGAAAACATTCAGTACTTC. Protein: CASSGRDRGGENIQYF.

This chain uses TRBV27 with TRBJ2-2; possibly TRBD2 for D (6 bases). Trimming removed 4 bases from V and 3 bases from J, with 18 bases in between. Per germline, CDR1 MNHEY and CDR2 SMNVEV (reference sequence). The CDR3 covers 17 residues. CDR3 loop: CASSSTPSGGYTGELFF. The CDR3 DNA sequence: TGTGCCAGCAGTTCTACGCCAAGCGGAGGGTACACCGGGGAGCTGTTTTTT.

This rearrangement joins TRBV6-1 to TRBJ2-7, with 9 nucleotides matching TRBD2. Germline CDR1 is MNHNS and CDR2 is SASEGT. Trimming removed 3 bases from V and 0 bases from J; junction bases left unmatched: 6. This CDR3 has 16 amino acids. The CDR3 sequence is CASSDLSGRFSYEQYF. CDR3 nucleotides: TGTGCCAGCAGTGATCTTAGCGGGAGATTCTCCTACGAGCAGTACTTC.

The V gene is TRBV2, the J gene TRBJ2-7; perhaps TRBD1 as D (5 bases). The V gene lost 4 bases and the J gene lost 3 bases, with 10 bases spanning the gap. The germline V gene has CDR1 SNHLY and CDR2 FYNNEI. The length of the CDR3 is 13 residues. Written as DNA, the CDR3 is TGTGCCAGCAGTGTAAACAGGAACTACGAGCAGTACTTC. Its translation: CASSVNRNYEQYF.

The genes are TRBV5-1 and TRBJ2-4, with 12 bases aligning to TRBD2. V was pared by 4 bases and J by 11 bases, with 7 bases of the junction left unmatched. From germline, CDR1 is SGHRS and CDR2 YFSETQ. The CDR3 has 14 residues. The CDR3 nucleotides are TGCGCCAGCAGCGAAGGACTAGCGGGGAGTCTTCAGTACTTC. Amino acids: CASSEGLAGSLQYF.

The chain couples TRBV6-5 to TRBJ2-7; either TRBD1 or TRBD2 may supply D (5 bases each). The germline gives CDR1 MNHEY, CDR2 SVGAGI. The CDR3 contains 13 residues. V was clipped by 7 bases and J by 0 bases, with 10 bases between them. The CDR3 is CASTSGLSYEQYF. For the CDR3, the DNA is TGTGCCAGCACTTCGGGGCTCTCCTACGAGCAGTACTTC.

Written as DNA, the CDR3 is TGTGCCAGTAGTATAGATGGCGGAGGCCCCCCTGAGACCCAGTACTTC. Protein: CASSIDGGGPPETQYF. V is TRBV19 and J is TRBJ2-5, with TRBD2 as a possible D gene (5 bases). The ends were cut back, 0 bases at V and 5 bases at J, with 16 bases in the middle. CDR1 LNHDA and CDR2 SQIVND come from the germline V gene (reference sequence). The CDR3 runs 16 residues.

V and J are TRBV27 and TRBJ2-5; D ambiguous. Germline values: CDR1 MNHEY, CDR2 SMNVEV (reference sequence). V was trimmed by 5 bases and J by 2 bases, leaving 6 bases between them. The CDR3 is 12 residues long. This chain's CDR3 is CASSDTQETQYF. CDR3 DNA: TGTGCCAGCAGTGATACTCAAGAGACCCAGTACTTC.

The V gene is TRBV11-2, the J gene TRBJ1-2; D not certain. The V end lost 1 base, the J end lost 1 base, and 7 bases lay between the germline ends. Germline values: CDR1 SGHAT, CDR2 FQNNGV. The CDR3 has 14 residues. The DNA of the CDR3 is TGTGCCAGCAGCTTAGGGAGGAGTAACTATGGCTACACCTTC. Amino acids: CASSLGRSNYGYTF.

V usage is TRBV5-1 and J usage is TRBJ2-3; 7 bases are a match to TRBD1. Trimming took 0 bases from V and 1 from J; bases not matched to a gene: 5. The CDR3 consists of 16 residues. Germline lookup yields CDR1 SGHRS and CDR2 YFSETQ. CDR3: CASSLEGARGTDTQYF. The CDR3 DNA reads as TGCGCCAGCAGCTTGGAGGGGGCACGGGGCACAGATACGCAGTATTTT.